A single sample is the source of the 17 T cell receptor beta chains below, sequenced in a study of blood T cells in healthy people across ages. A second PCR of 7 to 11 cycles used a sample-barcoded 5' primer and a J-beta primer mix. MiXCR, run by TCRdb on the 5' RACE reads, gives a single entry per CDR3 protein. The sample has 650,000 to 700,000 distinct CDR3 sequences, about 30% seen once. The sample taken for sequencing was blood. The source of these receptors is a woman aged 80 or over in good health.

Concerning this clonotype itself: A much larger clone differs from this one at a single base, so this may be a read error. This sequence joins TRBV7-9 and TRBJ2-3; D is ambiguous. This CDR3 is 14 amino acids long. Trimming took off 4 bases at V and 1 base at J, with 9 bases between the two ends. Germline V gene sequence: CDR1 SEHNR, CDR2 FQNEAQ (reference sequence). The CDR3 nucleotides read TGTGCCAGCAGCTCCGACCAGCGCACAGATACGCAGTATTTT. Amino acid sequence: CASSSDQRTDTQYF.

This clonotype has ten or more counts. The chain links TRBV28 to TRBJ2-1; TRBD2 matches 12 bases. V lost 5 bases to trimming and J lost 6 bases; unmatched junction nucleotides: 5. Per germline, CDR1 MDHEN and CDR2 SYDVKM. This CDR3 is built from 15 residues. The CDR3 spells CASSRGLAGTNEQFF. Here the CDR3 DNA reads TGTGCCAGCAGTCGAGGACTAGCGGGAACCAATGAGCAGTTCTTC.

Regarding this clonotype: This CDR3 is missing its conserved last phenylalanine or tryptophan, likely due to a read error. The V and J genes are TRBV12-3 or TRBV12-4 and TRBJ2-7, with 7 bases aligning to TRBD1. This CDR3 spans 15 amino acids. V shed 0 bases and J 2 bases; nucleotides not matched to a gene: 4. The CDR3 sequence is CASSLAITGAYEQYL. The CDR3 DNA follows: TGTGCCAGCAGTTTAGCCATAACAGGGGCCTACGAGCAGTACCTC.

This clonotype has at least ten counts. The CDR3 loop reads CASSFAGQGFGETQYF. The CDR3 region has the DNA TGCGCCAGCAGCTTCGCGGGACAGGGATTCGGAGAGACCCAGTACTTC. The chain is built from TRBV5-1 and TRBJ2-5; the match to TRBD1 covers 9 bases. Germline values: CDR1 SGHRS, CDR2 YFSETQ. The ends lost 2 bases at V and 4 bases at J; junction bases unmatched: 9. The length of the CDR3 is 16 residues.

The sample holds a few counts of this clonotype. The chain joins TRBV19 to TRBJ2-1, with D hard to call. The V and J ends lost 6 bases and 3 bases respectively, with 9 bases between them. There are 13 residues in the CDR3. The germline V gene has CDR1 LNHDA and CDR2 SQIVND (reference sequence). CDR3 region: CASRGNVYNEQFF. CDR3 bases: TGTGCCAGTAGGGGGAATGTCTACAATGAGCAGTTCTTC.

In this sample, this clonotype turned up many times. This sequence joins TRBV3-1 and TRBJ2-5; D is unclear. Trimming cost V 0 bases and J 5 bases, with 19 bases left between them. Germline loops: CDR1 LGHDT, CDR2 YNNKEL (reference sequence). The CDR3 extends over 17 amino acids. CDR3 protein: CASSQEPARREVETQYF. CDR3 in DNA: TGTGCCAGCAGCCAAGAACCCGCCCGTCGAGAGGTTGAGACCCAGTACTTC.

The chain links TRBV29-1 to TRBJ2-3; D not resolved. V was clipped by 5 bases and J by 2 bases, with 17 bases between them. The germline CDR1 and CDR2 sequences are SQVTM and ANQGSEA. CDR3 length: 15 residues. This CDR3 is CSVRRSEDFTDTQYF. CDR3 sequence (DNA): TGCAGCGTTCGTAGGTCAGAAGACTTCACAGATACGCAGTATTTT.

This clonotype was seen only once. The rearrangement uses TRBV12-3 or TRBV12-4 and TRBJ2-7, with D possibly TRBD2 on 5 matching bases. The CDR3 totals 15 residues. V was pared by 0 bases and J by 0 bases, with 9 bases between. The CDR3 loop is CASSLARADSYEQYF. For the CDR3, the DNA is TGTGCCAGCAGTTTAGCGCGGGCGGACTCCTACGAGCAGTACTTC.

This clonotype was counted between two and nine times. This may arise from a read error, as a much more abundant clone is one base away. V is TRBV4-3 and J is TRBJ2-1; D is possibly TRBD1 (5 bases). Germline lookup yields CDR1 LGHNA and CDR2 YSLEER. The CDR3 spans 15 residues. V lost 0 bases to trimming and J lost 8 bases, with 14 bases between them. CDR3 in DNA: TGCGCCAGCAGCCAAGAGGCCAGGGTGTGTGATGAGCAGTTCTTC. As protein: CASSQEARVCDEQFF.

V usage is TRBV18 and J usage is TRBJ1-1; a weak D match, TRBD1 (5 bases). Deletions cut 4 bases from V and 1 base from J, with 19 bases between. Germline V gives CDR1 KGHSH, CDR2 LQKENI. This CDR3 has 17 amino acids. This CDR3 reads CASSRLPIGGKNTEAFF. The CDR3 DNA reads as TGTGCCAGCTCACGTTTGCCCATTGGGGGAAAGAACACTGAAGCTTTCTTT.

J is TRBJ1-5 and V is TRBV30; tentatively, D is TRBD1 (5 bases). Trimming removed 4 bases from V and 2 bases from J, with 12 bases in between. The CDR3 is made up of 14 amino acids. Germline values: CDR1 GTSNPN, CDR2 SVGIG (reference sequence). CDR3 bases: TGTGCCTGGACTAGGGGTGGGGGCAATCAGCCCCAGCATTTT. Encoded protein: CAWTRGGGNQPQHF.

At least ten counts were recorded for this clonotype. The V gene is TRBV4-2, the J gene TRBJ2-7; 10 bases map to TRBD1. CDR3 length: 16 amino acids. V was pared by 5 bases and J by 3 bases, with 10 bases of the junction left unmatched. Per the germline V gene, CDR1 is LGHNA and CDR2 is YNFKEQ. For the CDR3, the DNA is TGTGCCAGCAGCTCTCTCGGGACAGGGGTGGACTACGAGCAGTACTTC. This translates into CASSSLGTGVDYEQYF.

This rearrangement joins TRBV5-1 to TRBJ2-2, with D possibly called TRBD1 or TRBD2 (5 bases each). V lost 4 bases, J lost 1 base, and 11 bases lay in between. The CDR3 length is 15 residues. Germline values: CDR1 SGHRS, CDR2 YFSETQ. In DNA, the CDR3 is TGCGCCAGCAGCGGACCGGGACGGAACACCGGGGAGCTGTTTTTT. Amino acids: CASSGPGRNTGELFF.

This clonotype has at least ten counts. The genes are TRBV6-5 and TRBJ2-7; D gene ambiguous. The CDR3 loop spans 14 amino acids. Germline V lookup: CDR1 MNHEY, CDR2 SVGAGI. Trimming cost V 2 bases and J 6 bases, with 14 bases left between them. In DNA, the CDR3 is TGTGCCAGCAGTTACAAGCGCGGCGTGAGCGAGCAGTACTTC. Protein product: CASSYKRGVSEQYF.

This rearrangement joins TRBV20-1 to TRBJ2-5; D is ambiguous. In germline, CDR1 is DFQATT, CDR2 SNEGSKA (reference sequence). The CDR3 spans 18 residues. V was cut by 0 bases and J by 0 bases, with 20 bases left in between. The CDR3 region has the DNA TGCAGTGCTAGAGACTCGGGCAGAGAAGATACGTACCAAGAGACCCAGTACTTC. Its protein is CSARDSGREDTYQETQYF.

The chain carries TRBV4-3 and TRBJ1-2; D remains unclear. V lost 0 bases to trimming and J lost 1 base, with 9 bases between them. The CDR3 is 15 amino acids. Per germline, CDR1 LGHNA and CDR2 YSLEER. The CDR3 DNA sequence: TGCGCCAGCAGCCAAGAAAGCACGTTTAACTATGGCTACACCTTC. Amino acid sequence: CASSQESTFNYGYTF.

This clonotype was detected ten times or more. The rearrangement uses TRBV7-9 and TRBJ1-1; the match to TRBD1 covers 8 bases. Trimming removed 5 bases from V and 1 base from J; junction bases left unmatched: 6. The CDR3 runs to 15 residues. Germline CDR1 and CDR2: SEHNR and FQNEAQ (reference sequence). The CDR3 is CASSPRTGTNTEAFF. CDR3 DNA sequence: TGTGCCAGCAGCCCTCGGACAGGGACGAACACTGAAGCTTTCTTT.